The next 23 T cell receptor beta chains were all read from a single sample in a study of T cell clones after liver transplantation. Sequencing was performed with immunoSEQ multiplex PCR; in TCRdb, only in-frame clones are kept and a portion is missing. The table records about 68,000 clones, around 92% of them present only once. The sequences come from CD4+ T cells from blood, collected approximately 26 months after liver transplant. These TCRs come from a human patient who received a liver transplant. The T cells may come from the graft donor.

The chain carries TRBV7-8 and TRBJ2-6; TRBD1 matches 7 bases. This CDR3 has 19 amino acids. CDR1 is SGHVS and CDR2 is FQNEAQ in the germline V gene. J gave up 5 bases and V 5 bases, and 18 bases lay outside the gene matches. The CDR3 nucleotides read TGTGCCAGCAGCCTTCGAGGATTAAATACAGGGGAAAGGGCCAACGTCCTGACTTTC. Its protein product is CASSLRGLNTGERANVLTF.

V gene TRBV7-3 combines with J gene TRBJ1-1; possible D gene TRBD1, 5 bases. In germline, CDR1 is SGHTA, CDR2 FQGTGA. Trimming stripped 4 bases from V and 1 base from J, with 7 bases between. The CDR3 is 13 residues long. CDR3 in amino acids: CASSSGQNTEAFF. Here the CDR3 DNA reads TGTGCCAGCAGCTCCGGACAGAACACTGAAGCTTTCTTT.

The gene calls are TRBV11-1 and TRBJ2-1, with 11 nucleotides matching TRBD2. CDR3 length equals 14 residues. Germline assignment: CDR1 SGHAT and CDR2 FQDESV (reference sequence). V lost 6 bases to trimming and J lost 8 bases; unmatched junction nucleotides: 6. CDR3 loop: CASSIAGGPHEQFF. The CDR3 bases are TGTGCCAGCAGTATAGCGGGAGGGCCTCATGAGCAGTTCTTC.

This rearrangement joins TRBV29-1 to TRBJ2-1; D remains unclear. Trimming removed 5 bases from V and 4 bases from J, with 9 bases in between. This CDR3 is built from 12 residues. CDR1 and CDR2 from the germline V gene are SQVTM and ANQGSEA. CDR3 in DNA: TGCAGCGTTACGCCTGGATACAATGAGCAGTTCTTC. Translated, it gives CSVTPGYNEQFF.

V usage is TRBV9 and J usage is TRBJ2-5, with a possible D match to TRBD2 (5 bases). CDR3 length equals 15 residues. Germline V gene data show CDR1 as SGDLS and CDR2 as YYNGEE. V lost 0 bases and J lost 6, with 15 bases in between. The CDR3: CASSVGASWQQTQYF. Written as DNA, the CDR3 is TGTGCCAGCAGCGTAGGGGCTAGCTGGCAACAGACCCAGTACTTC.

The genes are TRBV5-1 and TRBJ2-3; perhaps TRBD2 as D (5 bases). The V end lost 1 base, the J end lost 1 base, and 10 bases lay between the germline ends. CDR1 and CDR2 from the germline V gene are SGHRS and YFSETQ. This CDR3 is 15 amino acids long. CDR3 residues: CASSLLGVRTDTQYF. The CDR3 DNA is TGCGCCAGCAGCTTGCTCGGGGTCCGCACAGATACGCAGTATTTT.

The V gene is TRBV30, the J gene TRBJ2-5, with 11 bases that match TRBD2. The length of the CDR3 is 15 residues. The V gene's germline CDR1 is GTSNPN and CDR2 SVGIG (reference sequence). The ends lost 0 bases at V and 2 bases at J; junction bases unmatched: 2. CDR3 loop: CAWSVLAGVQETQYF. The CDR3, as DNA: TGTGCCTGGAGTGTACTAGCGGGAGTGCAAGAGACCCAGTACTTC.

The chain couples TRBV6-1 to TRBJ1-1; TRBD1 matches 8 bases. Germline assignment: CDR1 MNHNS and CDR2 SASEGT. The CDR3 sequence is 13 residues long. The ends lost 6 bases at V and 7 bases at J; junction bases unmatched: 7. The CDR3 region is CASRFQGAGEAFF. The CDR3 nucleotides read TGTGCCAGCAGGTTCCAGGGGGCCGGTGAAGCTTTCTTT.

The CDR3 region has the DNA TGTGCCAGCAGCTTCGACAGGGTTAGCACAGATACGCAGTATTTT. Translated: CASSFDRVSTDTQYF. The chain combines TRBV5-6 with TRBJ2-3; 7 bases align to TRBD1. CDR1 is SGHDT, CDR2 YYEEEE, per germline. The CDR3 has 15 residues. V shed 2 bases, J shed 0 bases, and the junction held 3 bases outside the gene matches.

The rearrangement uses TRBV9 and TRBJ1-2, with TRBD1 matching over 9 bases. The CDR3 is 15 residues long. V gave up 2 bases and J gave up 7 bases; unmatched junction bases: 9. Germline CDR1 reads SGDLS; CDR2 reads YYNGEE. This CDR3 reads CASSVSLTGGSGYTF. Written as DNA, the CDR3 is TGTGCCAGCAGCGTTAGTCTGACAGGGGGTTCTGGCTACACCTTC.

The CDR3 protein is CASSIGPGQFGQYF. DNA of the CDR3: TGTGCCAGCAGCATAGGACCCGGACAGTTTGGGCAGTACTTC. The chain recombines TRBV7-2 with TRBJ2-7; TRBD1 might be the D (6 bases). CDR1 and CDR2 (germline): SGHTA, FQGNSA. The V end lost 5 bases, the J end lost 9 bases, and 20 bases lay between the germline ends. The CDR3 is made up of 14 amino acids.

CDR3 region: CASSGWASGRRRETQYF. CDR3 DNA sequence: TGTGCCAGCAGTGGCTGGGCTAGCGGGAGAAGGCGAGAGACCCAGTACTTC. The genes are TRBV2 and TRBJ2-5, with 10 bases identical to TRBD2. The CDR3 is made up of 17 amino acids. Germline assignment: CDR1 SNHLY and CDR2 FYNNEI. V was clipped by 4 bases and J by 4 bases; unmatched bases: 12.

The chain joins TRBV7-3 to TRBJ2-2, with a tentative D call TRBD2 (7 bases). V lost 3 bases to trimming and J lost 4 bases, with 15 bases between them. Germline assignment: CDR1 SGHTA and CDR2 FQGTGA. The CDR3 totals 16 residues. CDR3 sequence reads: CASSFPRGGTTGELFF. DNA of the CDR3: TGTGCCAGCAGCTTCCCTAGGGGGGGTACCACCGGGGAGCTGTTTTTT.

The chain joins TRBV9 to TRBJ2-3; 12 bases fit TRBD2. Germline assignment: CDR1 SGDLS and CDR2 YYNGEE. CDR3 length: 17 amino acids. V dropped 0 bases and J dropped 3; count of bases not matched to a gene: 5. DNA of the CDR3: TGTGCCAGCAGCGTAGTCGGGCTAGCGGGAGGGACAGATACGCAGTATTTT. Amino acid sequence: CASSVVGLAGGTDTQYF.

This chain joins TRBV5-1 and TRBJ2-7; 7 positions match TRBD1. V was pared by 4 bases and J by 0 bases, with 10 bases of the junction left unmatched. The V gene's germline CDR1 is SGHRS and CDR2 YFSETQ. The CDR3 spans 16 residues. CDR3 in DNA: TGCGCCAGCAGCCCAAATACAGGGGCGAGCTCCTACGAGCAGTACTTC. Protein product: CASSPNTGASSYEQYF. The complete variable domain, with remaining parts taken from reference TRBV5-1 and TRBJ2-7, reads KAGVTQTPRYLIKTRGQQVTLSCSPISGHRSVSWYQQTPGQGLQFLFEYFSETQRNKGNFPGRFSGRQFSNSRSEMNVSTLELGDSALYLCASSPNTGASSYEQYFGPGTRLTVT.

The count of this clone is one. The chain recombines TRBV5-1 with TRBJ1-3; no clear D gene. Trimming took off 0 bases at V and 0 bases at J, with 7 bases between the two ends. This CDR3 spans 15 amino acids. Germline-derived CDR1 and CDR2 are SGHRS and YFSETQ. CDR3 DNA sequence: TGCGCCAGCAGCTTGGTTGGGAACTCTGGAAACACCATATATTTT. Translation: CASSLVGNSGNTIYF.

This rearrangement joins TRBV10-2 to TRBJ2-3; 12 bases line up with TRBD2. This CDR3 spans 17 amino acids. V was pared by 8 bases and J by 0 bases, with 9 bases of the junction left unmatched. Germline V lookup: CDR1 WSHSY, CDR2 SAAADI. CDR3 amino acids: CASLKTSGSSSTDTQYF. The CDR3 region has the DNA TGCGCCAGCTTAAAGACTAGCGGGAGCTCTAGCACAGATACGCAGTATTTT.

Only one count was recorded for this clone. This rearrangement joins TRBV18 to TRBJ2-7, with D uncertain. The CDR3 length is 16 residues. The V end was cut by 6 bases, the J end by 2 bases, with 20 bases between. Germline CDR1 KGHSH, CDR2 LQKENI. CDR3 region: CASSQLPRGGAYEQYF. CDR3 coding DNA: TGTGCCAGCTCTCAATTACCTCGCGGCGGAGCCTACGAGCAGTACTTC.

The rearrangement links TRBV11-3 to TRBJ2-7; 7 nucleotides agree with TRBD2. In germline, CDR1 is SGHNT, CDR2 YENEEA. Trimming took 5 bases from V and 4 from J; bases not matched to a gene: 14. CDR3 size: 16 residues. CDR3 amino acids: CASSPAALADPYEQYF. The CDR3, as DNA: TGTGCCAGCAGCCCGGCGGCTCTAGCGGACCCTTACGAGCAGTACTTC. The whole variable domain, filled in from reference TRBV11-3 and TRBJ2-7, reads EAGVVQSPRYKIIEKKQPVAFWCNPISGHNTLYWYLQNLGQGPELLIRYENEEAVDDSQLPKDRFSAERLKGVDSTLKIQPAELGDSAVYLCASSPAALADPYEQYFGPGTRLTVT.

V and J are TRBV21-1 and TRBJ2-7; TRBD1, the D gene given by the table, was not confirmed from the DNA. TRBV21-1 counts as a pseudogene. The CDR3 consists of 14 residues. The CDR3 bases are TGTGCCAGCAGCAAAAGAGGCAGGGGCCACGAGCAGTACTTC. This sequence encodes CASSKRGRGHEQYF.

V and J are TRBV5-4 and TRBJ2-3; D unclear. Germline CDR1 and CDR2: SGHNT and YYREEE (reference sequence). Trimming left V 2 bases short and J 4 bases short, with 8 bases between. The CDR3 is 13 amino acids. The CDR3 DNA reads TGTGCCAGCAGCTTCCGGGCCTCAGATACGCAGTATTTT. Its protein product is CASSFRASDTQYF.

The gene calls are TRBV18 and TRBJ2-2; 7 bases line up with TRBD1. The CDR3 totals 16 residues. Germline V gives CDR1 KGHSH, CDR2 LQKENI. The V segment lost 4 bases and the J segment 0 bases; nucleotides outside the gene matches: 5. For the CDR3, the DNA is TGTGCCAGCTCACTCTGGACAGGTGCGAACACCGGGGAGCTGTTTTTT. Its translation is CASSLWTGANTGELFF.

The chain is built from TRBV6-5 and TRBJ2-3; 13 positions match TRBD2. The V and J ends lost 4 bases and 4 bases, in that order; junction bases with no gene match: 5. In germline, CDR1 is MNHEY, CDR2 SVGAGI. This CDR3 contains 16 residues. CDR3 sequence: CASSSWTSGSSDTQYF. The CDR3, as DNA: TGTGCCAGCAGTTCCTGGACTAGCGGGAGCTCAGATACGCAGTATTTT.